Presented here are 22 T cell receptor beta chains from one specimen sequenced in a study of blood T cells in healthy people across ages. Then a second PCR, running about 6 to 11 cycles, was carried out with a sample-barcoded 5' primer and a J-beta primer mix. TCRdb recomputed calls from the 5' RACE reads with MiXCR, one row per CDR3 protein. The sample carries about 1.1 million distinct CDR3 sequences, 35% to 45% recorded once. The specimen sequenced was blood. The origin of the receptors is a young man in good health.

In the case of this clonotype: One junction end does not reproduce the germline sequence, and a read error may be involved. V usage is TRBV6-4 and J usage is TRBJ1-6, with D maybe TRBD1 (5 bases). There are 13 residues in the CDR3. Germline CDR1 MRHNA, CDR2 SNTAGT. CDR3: CASSDSGASPPHF. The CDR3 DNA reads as TGTGCCAGCAGTGACTCTGGGGCTTCACCCCCCCACTTT.

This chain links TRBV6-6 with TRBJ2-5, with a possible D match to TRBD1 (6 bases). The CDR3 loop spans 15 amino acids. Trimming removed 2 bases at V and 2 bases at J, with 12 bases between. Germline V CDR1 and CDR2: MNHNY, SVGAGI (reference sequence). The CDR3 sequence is CASSYGQYLQETQYF. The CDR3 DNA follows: TGTGCCAGCAGTTACGGACAGTACCTGCAAGAGACCCAGTACTTC.

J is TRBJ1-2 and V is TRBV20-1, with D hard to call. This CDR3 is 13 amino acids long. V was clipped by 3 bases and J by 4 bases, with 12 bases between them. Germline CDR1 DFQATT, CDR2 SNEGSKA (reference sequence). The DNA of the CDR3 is TGCAGTGCTAGTACGCGGAGCAGCTATGGCTACACCTTC. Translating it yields CSASTRSSYGYTF.

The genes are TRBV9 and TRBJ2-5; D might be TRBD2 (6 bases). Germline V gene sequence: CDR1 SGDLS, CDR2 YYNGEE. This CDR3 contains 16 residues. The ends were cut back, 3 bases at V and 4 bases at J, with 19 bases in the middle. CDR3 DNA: TGTGCCAGCAGCGCCGGAGGGACCCTAAATAGAGAGACCCAGTACTTC. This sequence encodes CASSAGGTLNRETQYF.

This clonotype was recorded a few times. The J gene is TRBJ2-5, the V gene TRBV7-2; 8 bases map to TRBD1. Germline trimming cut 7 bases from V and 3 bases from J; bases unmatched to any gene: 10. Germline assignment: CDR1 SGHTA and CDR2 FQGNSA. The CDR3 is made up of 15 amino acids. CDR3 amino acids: CASTLSPGQEETQYF. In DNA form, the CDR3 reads TGTGCCAGCACGCTATCTCCGGGACAGGAAGAGACCCAGTACTTC. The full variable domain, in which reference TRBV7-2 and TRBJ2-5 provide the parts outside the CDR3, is GAGVSQSPSNKVTEKGKDVELRCDPISGHTALYWYRQSLGQGLEFLIYFQGNSAPDKSGLPSDRFSAERTGGSVSTLTIQRTQQEDSAVYLCASTLSPGQEETQYFGPGTRLLVL.

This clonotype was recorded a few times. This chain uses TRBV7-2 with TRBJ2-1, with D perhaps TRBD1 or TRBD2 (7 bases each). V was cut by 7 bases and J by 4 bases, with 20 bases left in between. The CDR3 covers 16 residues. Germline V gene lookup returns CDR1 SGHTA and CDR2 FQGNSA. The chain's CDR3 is CASTQGGGTLYNEQFF. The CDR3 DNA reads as TGTGCCAGCACCCAGGGAGGGGGCACCCTTTACAATGAGCAGTTCTTC.

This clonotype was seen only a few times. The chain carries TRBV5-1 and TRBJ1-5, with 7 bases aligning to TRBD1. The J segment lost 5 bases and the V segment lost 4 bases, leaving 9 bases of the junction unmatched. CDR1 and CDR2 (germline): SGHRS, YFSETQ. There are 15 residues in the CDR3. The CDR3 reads CASSPTGDSDQPQHF. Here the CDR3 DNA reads TGCGCCAGCAGCCCCACAGGGGATTCCGATCAGCCCCAGCATTTT.

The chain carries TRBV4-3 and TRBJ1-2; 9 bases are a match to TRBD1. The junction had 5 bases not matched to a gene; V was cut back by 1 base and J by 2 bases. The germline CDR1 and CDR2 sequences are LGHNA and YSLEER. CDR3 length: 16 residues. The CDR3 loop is CASSQGDRDWNYGYTF. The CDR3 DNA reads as TGCGCCAGCAGCCAAGGGGACAGGGATTGGAACTATGGCTACACCTTC.

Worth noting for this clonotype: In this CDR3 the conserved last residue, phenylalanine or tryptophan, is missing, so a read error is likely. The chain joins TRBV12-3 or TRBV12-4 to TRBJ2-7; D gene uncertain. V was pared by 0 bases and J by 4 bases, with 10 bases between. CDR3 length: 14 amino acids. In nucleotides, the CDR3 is TGTGCCAGCAGTTTAGCTCCGTTAGGTTACGAGCAGTACTCC. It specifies CASSLAPLGYEQYS.

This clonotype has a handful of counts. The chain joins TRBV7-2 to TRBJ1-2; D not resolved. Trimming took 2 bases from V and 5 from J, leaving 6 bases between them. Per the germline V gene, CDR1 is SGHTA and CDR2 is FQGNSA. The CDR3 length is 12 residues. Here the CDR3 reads CASSLKSYGYTF. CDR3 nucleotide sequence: TGTGCCAGCAGCTTAAAATCATATGGCTACACCTTC.

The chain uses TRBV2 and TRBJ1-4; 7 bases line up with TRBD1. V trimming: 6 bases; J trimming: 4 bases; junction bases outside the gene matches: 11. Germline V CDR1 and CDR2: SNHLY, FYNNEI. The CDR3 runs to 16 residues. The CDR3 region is CASSKNSGTVNEKLFF. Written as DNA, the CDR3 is TGTGCCAGCAGCAAAAATTCCGGGACAGTTAATGAAAAACTGTTTTTT.

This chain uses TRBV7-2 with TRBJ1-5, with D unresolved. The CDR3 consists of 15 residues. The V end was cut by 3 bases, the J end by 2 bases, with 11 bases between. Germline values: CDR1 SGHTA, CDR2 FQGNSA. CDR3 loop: CASSLRPVGNQPQHF. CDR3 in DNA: TGTGCCAGCAGCTTGCGCCCAGTGGGCAATCAGCCCCAGCATTTT.

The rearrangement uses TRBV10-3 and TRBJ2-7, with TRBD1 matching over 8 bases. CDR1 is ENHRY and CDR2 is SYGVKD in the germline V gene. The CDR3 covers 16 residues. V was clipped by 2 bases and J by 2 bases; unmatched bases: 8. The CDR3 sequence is CAISEPGQGSTYEQYF. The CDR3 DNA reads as TGTGCCATCAGTGAGCCAGGACAGGGATCAACCTACGAGCAGTACTTC.

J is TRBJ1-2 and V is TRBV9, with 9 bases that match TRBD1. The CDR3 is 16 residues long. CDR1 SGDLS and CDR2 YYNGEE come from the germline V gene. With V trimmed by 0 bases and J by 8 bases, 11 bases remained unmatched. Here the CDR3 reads CASSVDLETGGYGYTF. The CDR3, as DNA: TGTGCCAGCAGCGTAGACCTCGAGACAGGGGGTTACGGCTACACCTTC.

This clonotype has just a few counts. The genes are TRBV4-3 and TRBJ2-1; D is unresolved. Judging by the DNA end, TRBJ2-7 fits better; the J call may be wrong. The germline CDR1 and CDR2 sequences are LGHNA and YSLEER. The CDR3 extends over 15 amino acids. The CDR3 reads CASSQEPSGHNEQYF. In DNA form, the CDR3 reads TGCGCCAGCAGCCAAGAACCGTCAGGCCACAATGAGCAGTACTTC.

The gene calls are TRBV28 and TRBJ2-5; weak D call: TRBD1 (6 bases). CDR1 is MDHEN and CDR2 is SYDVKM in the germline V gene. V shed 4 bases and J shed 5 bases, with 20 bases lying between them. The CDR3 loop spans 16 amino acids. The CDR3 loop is CASSWVKRGKEETQYF. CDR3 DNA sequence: TGTGCCAGCAGTTGGGTCAAGAGGGGGAAGGAGGAGACCCAGTACTTC.

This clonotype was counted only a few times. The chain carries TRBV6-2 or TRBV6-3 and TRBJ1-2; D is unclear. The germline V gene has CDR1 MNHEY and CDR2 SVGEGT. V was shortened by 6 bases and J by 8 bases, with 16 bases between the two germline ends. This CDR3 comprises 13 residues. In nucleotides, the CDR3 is TGTGCCAGCAGCCTACTGGGGTATGAAGGCTACACCTTC. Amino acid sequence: CASSLLGYEGYTF.

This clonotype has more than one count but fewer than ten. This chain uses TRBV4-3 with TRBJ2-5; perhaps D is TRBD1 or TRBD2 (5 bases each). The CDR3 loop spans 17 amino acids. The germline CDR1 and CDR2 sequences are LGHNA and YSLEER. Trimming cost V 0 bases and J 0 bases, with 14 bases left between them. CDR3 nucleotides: TGCGCCAGCAGCCAAGACACAGGAGGAGCGTACCAAGAGACCCAGTACTTC. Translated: CASSQDTGGAYQETQYF.

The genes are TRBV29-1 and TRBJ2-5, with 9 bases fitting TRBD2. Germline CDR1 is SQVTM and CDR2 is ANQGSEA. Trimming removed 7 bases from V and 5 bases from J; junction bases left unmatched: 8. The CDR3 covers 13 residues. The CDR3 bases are TGCAGCGGTGCGGGAGGGCCAGGGGAGACCCAGTACTTC. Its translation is CSGAGGPGETQYF.

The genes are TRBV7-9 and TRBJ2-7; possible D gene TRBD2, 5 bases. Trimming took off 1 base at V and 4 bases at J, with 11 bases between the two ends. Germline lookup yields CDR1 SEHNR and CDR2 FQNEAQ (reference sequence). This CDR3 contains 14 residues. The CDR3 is CASSLGGKPYEQYF. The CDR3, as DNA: TGTGCCAGCAGCTTAGGAGGGAAACCGTACGAGCAGTACTTC.

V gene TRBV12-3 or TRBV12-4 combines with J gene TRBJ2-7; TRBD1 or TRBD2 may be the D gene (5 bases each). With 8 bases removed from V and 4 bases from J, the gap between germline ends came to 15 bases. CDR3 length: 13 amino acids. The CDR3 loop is CASGAGTEYEQYF. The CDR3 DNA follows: TGTGCCAGCGGAGCCGGGACCGAGTACGAGCAGTACTTC.

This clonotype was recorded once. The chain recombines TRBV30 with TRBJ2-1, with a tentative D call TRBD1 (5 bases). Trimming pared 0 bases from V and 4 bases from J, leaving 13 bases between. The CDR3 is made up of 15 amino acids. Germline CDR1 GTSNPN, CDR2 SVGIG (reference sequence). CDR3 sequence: CAWSVEQAEYNEQFF. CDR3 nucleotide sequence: TGTGCCTGGAGTGTAGAACAGGCCGAATACAATGAGCAGTTCTTC.